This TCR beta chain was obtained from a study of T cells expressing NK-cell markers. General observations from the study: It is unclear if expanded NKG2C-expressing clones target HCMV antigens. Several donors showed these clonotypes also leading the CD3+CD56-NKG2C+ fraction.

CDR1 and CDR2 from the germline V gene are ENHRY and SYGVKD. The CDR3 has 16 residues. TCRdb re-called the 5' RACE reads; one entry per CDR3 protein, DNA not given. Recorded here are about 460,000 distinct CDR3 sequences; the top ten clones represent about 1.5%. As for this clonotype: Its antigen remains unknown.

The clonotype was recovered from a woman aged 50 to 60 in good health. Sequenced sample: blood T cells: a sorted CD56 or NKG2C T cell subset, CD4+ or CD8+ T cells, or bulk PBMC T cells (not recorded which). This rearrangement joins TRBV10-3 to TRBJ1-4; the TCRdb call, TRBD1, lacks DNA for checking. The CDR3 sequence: CAISDDRSVANEKLFF.